The 15 T cell receptor beta chains given below trace back to one sample, sequenced in a study of blood T cell repertoires in COVID-19. TCRdb's copy holds only in-frame clones and misses some; the assay was immunoSEQ multiplex PCR. The sample holds some 270,000 clones; around 90% are singletons and the top ten take 1.7%. Sequences were obtained from PBMCs or T cells enriched from blood (not recorded which). These receptors were taken from a woman in her thirties or forties who had recovered from COVID-19.

The chain links TRBV7-4 to TRBJ1-3; TRBD1 agrees at 8 bases. Germline V gives CDR1 SGHVT, CDR2 SQSDAQ. CDR3 size: 20 residues. The V segment lost 2 bases and the J segment 1 base; nucleotides outside the gene matches: 16. The CDR3 coding sequence is TGTGCCAGCAGCTTATATGGGCCGCCAACAGGGGGTGGTTCTGGAAACACCATATATTTT. Protein product: CASSLYGPPTGGGSGNTIYF.

The rearrangement links TRBV18 to TRBJ2-1; D possibly corresponds to TRBD2 (5 bases). The germline V and J ends were trimmed by 4 bases and 7 bases, with 14 bases remaining between them. Germline V gene lookup returns CDR1 KGHSH and CDR2 LQKENI. CDR3 size: 14 residues. Here the CDR3 reads CASSLTSRDNEQFF. CDR3 nucleotides: TGTGCCAGCTCACTCACCTCCCGGGATAATGAGCAGTTCTTC.

This clone was counted only a few times. V and J are TRBV14 and TRBJ1-2, with D possibly being TRBD1 (6 bases). The CDR3 runs 16 residues. The germline V and J ends were trimmed by 1 base and 1 base, with 13 bases remaining between them. CDR1 is SGHDN and CDR2 is FVKESK in the germline V gene. This CDR3 is CASSQGRQVFNYGYTF. DNA for the CDR3: TGTGCCAGCAGCCAAGGCAGACAGGTCTTTAACTATGGCTACACCTTC.

V usage is TRBV7-2 and J usage is TRBJ2-5; TRBD1 aligns across 11 bases. The CDR3 is 14 amino acids. The germline V gene has CDR1 SGHTA and CDR2 FQGNSA. With V trimmed by 5 bases and J by 4 bases, 3 bases remained unmatched. The CDR3 sequence: CASSPGTGGETQYF. DNA for the CDR3: TGTGCCAGCAGCCCGGGGACAGGGGGAGAGACCCAGTACTTC.

This clone was found once. The chain links TRBV28 to TRBJ1-2, with TRBD1 matching over 8 bases. Germline CDR1 is MDHEN and CDR2 is SYDVKM. The CDR3 sequence is 14 residues long. J gave up 2 bases and V 7 bases, and 6 bases lay outside the gene matches. CDR3 coding DNA: TGTGCCAGCAAGGACAGGGATAACAACTATGGCTACACCTTC. Amino acids: CASKDRDNNYGYTF.

The J gene is TRBJ1-2, the V gene TRBV7-8, with D maybe TRBD1 (5 bases). The V gene lost 2 bases and the J gene lost 4 bases, with 11 bases spanning the gap. CDR3 length: 14 residues. Germline CDR1 and CDR2: SGHVS and FQNEAQ. The CDR3 spells CASSLPSQGYGYTF. The CDR3 DNA reads TGTGCCAGCAGCTTACCCTCCCAGGGCTATGGCTACACCTTC.

This chain connects TRBV4-3 to TRBJ1-3, with 10 nucleotides matching TRBD1. This CDR3 contains 17 residues. Trimming cost V 0 bases and J 4 bases; bases outside gene matches: 6. Germline loops: CDR1 LGHNA, CDR2 YSLEER. The CDR3, as DNA: TGCGCCAGCAGCCAAGATCTGACAGGGGGCGCCGGAAACACCATATATTTT. This encodes CASSQDLTGGAGNTIYF.

The chain uses TRBV3-1 (or the pseudogene TRBV3-2) and TRBJ2-7, with 7 bases matching TRBD2. CDR1 and CDR2 (germline): LGHDT, YNNKEL (reference sequence). After removal of 1 base from V and 1 base from J, the junction contained 4 bases not matched to a gene. The CDR3 is 15 amino acids. The CDR3 sequence is CASSQAGGLSYEQYF. CDR3 bases: TGTGCCAGCAGCCAAGCGGGAGGTCTTTCCTACGAGCAGTACTTC.

The chain joins TRBV5-8 to TRBJ2-5, with TRBD1 matching 7 bases. CDR3 size: 16 residues. Germline V gene sequence: CDR1 SGHTS, CDR2 YDEGEE. Germline trimming cut 4 bases from V and 2 bases from J; bases unmatched to any gene: 11. In DNA form, the CDR3 reads TGTGCCAGCAGCCCGGGGATTAGGGGGCCGCAAGAGACCCAGTACTTC. Translated: CASSPGIRGPQETQYF.

The V and J genes are TRBV30 and TRBJ1-5; the match to TRBD1 covers 8 bases. Unmatched junction bases numbered 3, after V lost 7 bases and J lost 1 base. CDR1 is GTSNPN and CDR2 is SVGIG in the germline V gene (reference sequence). CDR3 length: 13 amino acids. As DNA, the CDR3 is TGTGCCTTAGACAGGGGAAGCAATCAGCCCCAGCATTTT. It translates to CALDRGSNQPQHF.

J is TRBJ2-7 and V is TRBV7-3; no definite D call. This CDR3 spans 13 amino acids. Germline V gene lookup returns CDR1 SGHTA and CDR2 FQGTGA. Trimming took 5 bases from V and 5 from J, leaving 13 bases between them. The CDR3, as DNA: TGTGCCAGCAGCCAAGACAATCGACACGAGCAGTACTTC. Its protein is CASSQDNRHEQYF.

The chain joins TRBV3-1 (or the pseudogene TRBV3-2) to TRBJ1-1; 11 positions agree with TRBD1. V shed 5 bases and J 4 bases; nucleotides not matched to a gene: 3. Germline V gene sequence: CDR1 LGHDT, CDR2 YNNKEL (reference sequence). The CDR3 contains 14 residues. The DNA for the CDR3 is TGTGCCAGCAGCTCGGGACAGGGGGTCACTGAAGCTTTCTTT. As protein: CASSSGQGVTEAFF.

J is TRBJ2-7 and V is TRBV13; tentative D call: TRBD1 (7 bases). The germline V and J ends were trimmed by 3 bases and 4 bases, with 16 bases remaining between them. Germline V lookup: CDR1 PRHDT, CDR2 FYEKMQ (reference sequence). The CDR3 has 15 amino acids. CDR3 in DNA: TGTGCCAGCAGCTTGGGGAGACAGGGAGGATACGAGCAGTACTTC. The encoded protein is CASSLGRQGGYEQYF.

The DNA for the CDR3 is TGTGCCAGCAGCGTAGTAGCGCAAACGTACGAGCAGTACTTC. Translation: CASSVVAQTYEQYF. V and J are TRBV9 and TRBJ2-7; the D gene is possibly TRBD2 (5 bases). V gave up 0 bases and J gave up 4 bases, with 11 bases separating them. The V gene's germline CDR1 is SGDLS and CDR2 YYNGEE. The CDR3 extends over 14 amino acids.

This clone was recorded only once. In the same sample, other DNA sequences code for this CDR3. The chain couples TRBV9 to TRBJ2-1; D gene uncertain. V was cut by 0 bases and J by 0 bases, with 7 bases left in between. Germline-derived CDR1 and CDR2 are SGDLS and YYNGEE. The CDR3 is made up of 15 amino acids. The CDR3 spells CASSVVPSSYNEQFF. CDR3 DNA: TGTGCCAGCAGCGTAGTCCCTAGCTCCTACAATGAGCAGTTCTTC. The full variable domain, with the rest looked up from reference TRBV9 and TRBJ2-1, is DSGVTQTPKHLITATGQRVTLRCSPRSGDLSVYWYQQSLDQGLQFLIQYYNGEERAKGNILERFSAQQFPDLHSELNLSSLELGDSALYFCASSVVPSSYNEQFFGPGTRLTVL.